This entry lists 18 T cell receptor beta chains sequenced from one sample in a study of cytomegalovirus exposure and HLA in healthy donors. Researchers ran the PCR with 60 Vbeta and 13 Jbeta primers. Produced via immunoSEQ multiplex PCR; TCRdb's table is partial and in-frame only. The data show 85,000 to 100,000 clones, with less than 65% seen just once and roughly 6% held by the top ten. The sample consisted of PBMCs. The receptors were sampled from a woman aged 25 to 45 in good health and CMV-seronegative.

The chain carries TRBV2 and TRBJ2-7; 9 nucleotides line up with TRBD2. The CDR3 is 14 amino acids. The germline CDR1 and CDR2 sequences are SNHLY and FYNNEI. Losses at the gene ends were 6 bases for V and 5 bases for J; bases not matched to a gene: 8. The CDR3 DNA reads as TGTGCCAGCAGGCGGGGGACTAGCAGTCACGAGCAGTACTTC. Its protein product is CASRRGTSSHEQYF.

The chain uses TRBV19 and TRBJ2-7, with D maybe TRBD1 (5 bases). Germline V lookup: CDR1 LNHDA, CDR2 SQIVND (reference sequence). Trimming cost V 5 bases and J 3 bases, with 8 bases left between them. This CDR3 region has 12 residues. The CDR3 DNA sequence: TGTGCCAGTAGTTATGACAGCTACGAGCAGTACTTC. The encoded protein is CASSYDSYEQYF.

V gene TRBV9 combines with J gene TRBJ2-5; weak D call: TRBD1 (6 bases). The germline V gene encodes CDR1 SGDLS and CDR2 YYNGEE. The CDR3 sequence is 15 residues long. The ends were cut back, 0 bases at V and 5 bases at J, with 14 bases in the middle. CDR3 in amino acids: CASSVDLGASETQYF. Written as DNA, the CDR3 is TGTGCCAGCAGCGTAGATCTGGGGGCGAGTGAGACCCAGTACTTC.

This clone was counted a single time. At the DNA level, this CDR3 is encoded by other sequences in the same sample as well. This chain links TRBV28 with TRBJ1-4, with D hard to call. V was shortened by 2 bases and J by 6 bases, with 7 bases between the two germline ends. This CDR3 is built from 13 residues. Looked up from germline, CDR1 is MDHEN and CDR2 is SYDVKM. In DNA, the CDR3 is TGTGCCAGCAGTTTACCGGGGTATGAAAAACTGTTTTTT. This translates into CASSLPGYEKLFF.

The chain recombines TRBV4-3 with TRBJ2-1; 7 bases align to TRBD2. The CDR3 extends over 17 amino acids. CDR1 and CDR2 from the germline V gene are LGHNA and YSLEER. V trimming: 4 bases; J trimming: 5 bases; junction bases outside the gene matches: 14. The DNA for the CDR3 is TGCGCCAGCAGCCCCTTAGGGGCTAGCGGAGAGGACAATGAGCAGTTCTTC. Residues: CASSPLGASGEDNEQFF.

The rearrangement links TRBV29-1 to TRBJ1-2; 9 bases match TRBD1. Trimming cost V 7 bases and J 4 bases; bases outside gene matches: 10. Germline CDR1 is SQVTM and CDR2 is ANQGSEA. The CDR3 sequence is 14 residues long. In DNA, the CDR3 is TGCAGCGCTGGTAGGGGGACAGGGACCTATGGCTACACCTTC. It translates to CSAGRGTGTYGYTF.

This rearrangement joins TRBV5-1 to TRBJ2-2, with 13 nucleotides matching TRBD2. CDR3 length: 17 residues. CDR1 SGHRS and CDR2 YFSETQ come from the germline V gene. V lost 5 bases and J lost 7; bases outside the gene matches: 11. The CDR3 loop reads CASRKVTSGGFGGELFF. The DNA for the CDR3 is TGCGCCAGCAGAAAAGTGACTAGCGGGGGGTTCGGCGGGGAGCTGTTTTTT.

The CDR3 DNA is TGCGCCAGCAGCTTATCGGGCCAAGAGACCCAGTACTTC. Protein sequence: CASSLSGQETQYF. The rearrangement joins TRBV5-1 to TRBJ2-5; no clear D gene. Germline lookup yields CDR1 SGHRS and CDR2 YFSETQ. CDR3 length equals 13 residues. Between the trimmed V and J ends, which lost 2 bases and 1 base, there was a span of 6 bases.

The V and J genes are TRBV5-1 and TRBJ2-1; 11 nucleotides align to TRBD2. V shed 4 bases and J 7 bases; nucleotides not matched to a gene: 7. Germline V gene data show CDR1 as SGHRS and CDR2 as YFSETQ. The CDR3 covers 15 residues. CDR3 DNA sequence: TGCGCCAGCAGCCTGACTAGCGGGACGGCTAATGAGCAGTTCTTC. It is translated as CASSLTSGTANEQFF.

This chain joins TRBV15 and TRBJ2-4, with D tentatively TRBD2 (5 bases). Trimming stripped 0 bases from V and 0 bases from J, with 9 bases between. There are 16 residues in the CDR3. The germline CDR1 and CDR2 sequences are LNHNV and YYDKDF (reference sequence). The CDR3 protein is CATSRDGSAAKNIQYF. The CDR3 DNA is TGTGCCACCAGCAGAGATGGGAGCGCAGCCAAAAACATTCAGTACTTC.

The gene calls are TRBV6-5 and TRBJ1-4; 9 bases agree with TRBD1. V was clipped by 4 bases and J by 7 bases; unmatched bases: 7. CDR1 and CDR2 from the germline V gene are MNHEY and SVGAGI. There are 15 residues in the CDR3. In DNA form, the CDR3 reads TGTGCCAGCAGTTCAACAGGGGGCGACGGTGAAAAACTGTTTTTT. This translates into CASSSTGGDGEKLFF.

This clone showed up just once. J is TRBJ1-1 and V is TRBV10-3; D not resolved. This CDR3 has 14 amino acids. Germline CDR1 ENHRY, CDR2 SYGVKD. Trimming stripped 7 bases from V and 3 bases from J, with 15 bases between. DNA for the CDR3: TGTGCCATCACCGTGACCCGACTTGACACTGAAGCTTTCTTT. It translates to CAITVTRLDTEAFF.

The table lists this clone with a few counts. The V gene is TRBV4-1, the J gene TRBJ1-4; 11 bases map to TRBD1. The CDR3 is 16 residues long. The germline V gene has CDR1 MGHRA and CDR2 YSYEKL. Trimming took 4 bases from V and 7 from J; bases not matched to a gene: 8. CDR3 loop: CASSLRGTGGAEKLFF. DNA for the CDR3: TGCGCCAGCAGCCTCAGAGGGACAGGGGGGGCTGAAAAACTGTTTTTT.

This clone showed up just a few times. This rearrangement joins TRBV19 to TRBJ1-1; 9 bases match TRBD1. The CDR3 is made up of 12 amino acids. V lost 9 bases to trimming and J lost 7 bases; unmatched junction nucleotides: 6. Germline V gene data show CDR1 as LNHDA and CDR2 as SQIVND (reference sequence). The DNA for the CDR3 is TGTGCCAGCGGGGACAGGGATGGTGAAGCTTTCTTT. It is translated as CASGDRDGEAFF.

The J gene is TRBJ1-2, the V gene TRBV29-1; no clear D gene. CDR1 SQVTM and CDR2 ANQGSEA come from the germline V gene. This CDR3 contains 13 residues. V lost 4 bases to trimming and J lost 4 bases, with 13 bases between them. Written as DNA, the CDR3 is TGCAGCGTTGTTGGCGGCAGCCCCTATGGCTACACCTTC. It specifies CSVVGGSPYGYTF.

The chain combines TRBV5-3 with TRBJ2-2; 7 bases align to TRBD2. TRBV5-3 counts as an open reading frame of uncertain function. J was trimmed by 7 bases and V by 5 bases; bases with no gene match: 8. The CDR3 has 14 residues. The CDR3 DNA sequence: TGTGCCAGAAGGTGGCGGGAGTACGACGGGGAGCTGTTTTTT. Amino acids: CARRWREYDGELFF.

The chain combines TRBV6-5 with TRBJ2-5, with D unclear. Germline CDR1 MNHEY, CDR2 SVGAGI. The ends were cut back, 4 bases at V and 9 bases at J, with 12 bases in the middle. The length of the CDR3 is 12 residues. DNA for the CDR3: TGTGCCAGCAGTTCTAATGAGCGACCCCAGTACTTC. This sequence encodes CASSSNERPQYF.

The chain combines TRBV5-4 with TRBJ1-2; 7 nucleotides align to TRBD1. Germline V gene lookup returns CDR1 SGHNT and CDR2 YYREEE (reference sequence). The CDR3 is 12 residues long. J gave up 6 bases and V 4 bases, and 3 bases lay outside the gene matches. The CDR3 reads CASSDDRDGYTF. DNA of the CDR3: TGTGCCAGCAGCGACGACAGGGATGGCTACACCTTC. The whole variable domain, remainder taken from reference TRBV5-4 and TRBJ1-2, is ETGVTQSPTHLIKTRGQQVTLRCSSQSGHNTVSWYQQALGQGPQFIFQYYREEENGRGNFPPRFSGLQFPNYSSELNVNALELDDSALYLCASSDDRDGYTFGSGTRLTVV.